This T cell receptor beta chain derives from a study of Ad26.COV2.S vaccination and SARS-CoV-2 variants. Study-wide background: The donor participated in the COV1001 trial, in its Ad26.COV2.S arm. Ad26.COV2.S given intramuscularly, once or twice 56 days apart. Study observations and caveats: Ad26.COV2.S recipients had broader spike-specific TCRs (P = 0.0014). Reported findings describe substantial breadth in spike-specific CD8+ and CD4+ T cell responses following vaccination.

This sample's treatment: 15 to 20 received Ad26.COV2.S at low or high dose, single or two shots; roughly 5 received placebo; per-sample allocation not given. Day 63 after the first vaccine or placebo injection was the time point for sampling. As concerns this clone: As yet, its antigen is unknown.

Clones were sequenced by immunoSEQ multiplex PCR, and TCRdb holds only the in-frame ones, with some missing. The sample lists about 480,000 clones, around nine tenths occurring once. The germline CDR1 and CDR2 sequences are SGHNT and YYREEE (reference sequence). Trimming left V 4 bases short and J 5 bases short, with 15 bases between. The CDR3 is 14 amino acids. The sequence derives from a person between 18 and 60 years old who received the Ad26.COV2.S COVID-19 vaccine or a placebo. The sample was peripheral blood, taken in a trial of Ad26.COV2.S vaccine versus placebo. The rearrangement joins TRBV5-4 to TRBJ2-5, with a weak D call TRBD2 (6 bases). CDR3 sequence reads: CASSPPGAGETQYF. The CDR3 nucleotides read TGTGCCAGCAGCCCGCCGGGAGCGGGCGAGACCCAGTACTTC. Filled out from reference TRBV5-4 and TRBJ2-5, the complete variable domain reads ETGVTQSPTHLIKTRGQQVTLRCSSQSGHNTVSWYQQALGQGPQFIFQYYREEENGRGNFPPRFSGLQFPNYSSELNVNALELDDSALYLCASSPPGAGETQYFGPGTRLLVL.